A single sample is the source of the 19 T cell receptor beta chains below, sequenced in a study of CD8 T cells in ankylosing spondylitis. TCRdb reanalysed the 5' RACE reads using MiXCR and keeps one entry per CDR3 protein. The sample records 30,000 to 40,000 distinct CDR3 sequences, 7.2% being singletons. Sequences were obtained from blood, either unsorted or a sorted T cell fraction (not recorded which). These receptors were obtained from a male donor with ankylosing spondylitis or in good health (not recorded which).

This clonotype has ten or more counts. V gene TRBV12-5 combines with J gene TRBJ2-7; D is uncertain. V dropped 0 bases and J dropped 10 bases, with 10 bases sitting between them. CDR1 is LGHNT, CDR2 FRNRAP, per germline. CDR3 length equals 12 residues. CDR3 sequence reads: CASGLVHPEQYF. The CDR3 nucleotides read TGTGCTAGTGGTTTGGTACATCCCGAACAGTACTTC.

This clonotype was seen ten or more times. This chain uses TRBV29-1 with TRBJ2-3; 7 positions agree with TRBD2. The V and J ends lost 0 bases and 2 bases, in that order; junction bases with no gene match: 5. Germline CDR1 reads SQVTM; CDR2 reads ANQGSEA. The CDR3 runs to 15 residues. DNA of the CDR3: TGCAGCGTTGAAGAGGGCGGGAGTCACACAGATACGCAGTATTTT. The encoded protein is CSVEEGGSHTDTQYF.

V usage is TRBV7-2 and J usage is TRBJ2-2; D possibly corresponds to TRBD2 (6 bases). Germline CDR1 and CDR2: SGHTA and FQGNSA. This CDR3 comprises 17 residues. Trimming removed 2 bases at V and 5 bases at J, with 18 bases between. The CDR3: CASSLSNLGGGTGELFF. The CDR3 DNA is TGTGCCAGCAGCTTATCGAATCTGGGGGGTGGGACCGGGGAGCTGTTTTTT.

This clonotype was seen at least ten times. The chain combines TRBV20-1 with TRBJ2-7; 7 positions agree with TRBD2. V dropped 0 bases and J dropped 2; count of bases not matched to a gene: 7. Germline V lookup: CDR1 DFQATT, CDR2 SNEGSKA (reference sequence). The CDR3 is 15 residues long. The CDR3 is CSARDRSGGAYEQYF. The CDR3 DNA reads TGCAGTGCTAGAGATCGTTCGGGAGGCGCCTACGAGCAGTACTTC.

At least ten counts were recorded for this clonotype. The chain is built from TRBV2 and TRBJ2-2, with 8 bases fitting TRBD1. V trimming: 6 bases; J trimming: 5 bases; junction bases outside the gene matches: 8. From germline, CDR1 is SNHLY and CDR2 FYNNEI. There are 15 residues in the CDR3. The CDR3 region is CASRASRQGTGELFF. CDR3 nucleotides: TGTGCCAGCAGAGCATCCAGACAGGGGACCGGGGAGCTGTTTTTT.

There are many counts of this clonotype. In DNA, the CDR3 is TGTGCCAGCAGATCCCAAGAGGCCAGGGAGCAGTACTTC. Its translation: CASRSQEAREQYF. V is TRBV12-3 or TRBV12-4 and J is TRBJ2-7; the D is unclear. The ends were cut back, 6 bases at V and 7 bases at J, with 16 bases in the middle. The CDR3 spans 13 residues.

CDR3: CSARQGPGELFF. The CDR3 DNA reads TGCAGTGCCAGGCAGGGGCCCGGGGAGCTGTTTTTT. J is TRBJ2-2 and V is TRBV20-1; tentatively, D is TRBD1 (6 bases). Germline lookup yields CDR1 DFQATT and CDR2 SNEGSKA (reference sequence). The V and J ends lost 6 bases and 6 bases respectively, with 11 bases between them. This CDR3 has 12 amino acids.

In this sample, this clonotype turned up many times. The genes are TRBV20-1 and TRBJ2-2; possibly TRBD2 for D (5 bases). CDR1 is DFQATT, CDR2 SNEGSKA, per germline (reference sequence). Trimming shortened V by 6 bases and J by 3 bases, and 11 bases separated the two germline ends. CDR3 length equals 13 residues. The CDR3 here is CSAQRVDTGELFF. DNA of the CDR3: TGCAGTGCGCAGAGGGTTGACACCGGGGAGCTGTTTTTT.

This clonotype appeared many times. The chain combines TRBV24-1 with TRBJ2-5, with 10 positions matching TRBD2. V was clipped by 7 bases and J by 5 bases; unmatched bases: 6. Germline V gene sequence: CDR1 KGHDR, CDR2 SFDVKD. CDR3 length: 14 amino acids. The CDR3 region has the DNA TGTGCCACCAGCCGGACTAGCGGACGGGAGACCCAGTACTTC. Its protein product is CATSRTSGRETQYF.

Concerning this clonotype itself: A read error may explain this, as a much larger clone is one base away. The chain links TRBV20-1 to TRBJ2-1; the match to TRBD2 covers 7 bases. Germline lookup yields CDR1 DFQATT and CDR2 SNEGSKA (reference sequence). CDR3 length: 20 residues. CDR3 residues: CCARDTGRLADLSSYSEQFF. The CDR3 DNA sequence: TGCTGTGCTAGAGATACCGGGAGGCTAGCGGATCTAAGCTCCTACAGTGAGCAGTTCTTC.

This clonotype was observed many times. The rearrangement uses TRBV2 and TRBJ1-1; the D gene is possibly TRBD1 (5 bases). From germline, CDR1 is SNHLY and CDR2 FYNNEI. The CDR3 sequence is 13 residues long. Trimming cost V 5 bases and J 7 bases, with 14 bases left between them. The CDR3 region is CASSSLGGIEAFF. The CDR3 region has the DNA TGTGCCAGCAGTTCGCTTGGGGGAATTGAAGCTTTCTTT.

This clonotype was seen ten or more times. This rearrangement joins TRBV28 to TRBJ2-3; D remains ambiguous. Between the trimmed V and J ends, which lost 5 bases and 6 bases, there was a span of 9 bases. The CDR3 loop spans 12 amino acids. Germline lookup yields CDR1 MDHEN and CDR2 SYDVKM. CDR3 amino acids: CASSPPRDTQYF. The CDR3 DNA reads as TGTGCCAGCAGTCCACCCCGGGATACGCAGTATTTT.

This clonotype was recorded many times. This sequence joins TRBV20-1 and TRBJ1-5, with 10 bases matching TRBD1. Germline values: CDR1 DFQATT, CDR2 SNEGSKA (reference sequence). The length of the CDR3 is 15 residues. V shed 6 bases and J 2 bases; nucleotides not matched to a gene: 7. The CDR3 DNA reads TGCAGTGCCCACCCCGGGACAGGGGGCAATCAGCCCCAGCATTTT. It encodes CSAHPGTGGNQPQHF.

V and J are TRBV9 and TRBJ2-7; 8 nucleotides match TRBD2. The junction had 10 bases not matched to a gene; V was cut back by 3 bases and J by 5 bases. This CDR3 has 15 residues. Germline V gene sequence: CDR1 SGDLS, CDR2 YYNGEE. The CDR3, as DNA: TGTGCCAGCAGCGCCGGGACTAGAGCAGACGACGAGCAGTACTTC. Amino acid sequence: CASSAGTRADDEQYF.

This clonotype is categorized as medium-sized. V and J are TRBV5-1 and TRBJ2-7; D perhaps matches TRBD1 (6 bases). V lost 0 bases and J 5 bases, leaving 12 bases between the germline ends. Germline V gene lookup returns CDR1 SGHRS and CDR2 YFSETQ. The CDR3 covers 14 residues. The CDR3 loop reads CASSLEAGVDEQYF. The CDR3 nucleotides read TGCGCCAGCAGCTTGGAAGCAGGGGTGGACGAGCAGTACTTC.

In this sample, this clonotype turned up many times. The V call is TRBV28, the J call TRBJ2-2; D gene ambiguous. Per the germline V gene, CDR1 is MDHEN and CDR2 is SYDVKM. Trimming removed 5 bases at V and 6 bases at J, with 7 bases between. This CDR3 comprises 12 residues. The CDR3 DNA reads as TGTGCCAGCAGTCCCCTGGCCGGGGAGCTGTTTTTT. Its translation: CASSPLAGELFF.

This clonotype was seen many times. The genes are TRBV20-1 and TRBJ2-7; D remains unclear. The CDR3 contains 13 residues. The V end was cut by 4 bases, the J end by 3 bases, with 13 bases between. Germline V gene sequence: CDR1 DFQATT, CDR2 SNEGSKA (reference sequence). CDR3 sequence: CSATPGRHYEQYF. CDR3 sequence (DNA): TGCAGTGCTACCCCCGGCAGGCACTACGAGCAGTACTTC.

This chain connects TRBV5-1 to TRBJ1-1, with D hard to call. Per germline, CDR1 SGHRS and CDR2 YFSETQ. Trimming took 4 bases from V and 0 from J, leaving 13 bases between them. The CDR3 runs to 15 residues. CDR3 amino acids: CASSPLDGLNTEAFF. CDR3 nucleotide sequence: TGCGCCAGCAGCCCGCTCGACGGCTTGAACACTGAAGCTTTCTTT. Full variable domain (outside the CDR3, taken from reference TRBV5-1 and TRBJ1-1): KAGVTQTPRYLIKTRGQQVTLSCSPISGHRSVSWYQQTPGQGLQFLFEYFSETQRNKGNFPGRFSGRQFSNSRSEMNVSTLELGDSALYLCASSPLDGLNTEAFFGQGTRLTVV.

This clonotype showed up many times. The chain employs TRBV7-8 and TRBJ2-2; a possible D gene is TRBD2 (5 bases). Germline CDR1 and CDR2: SGHVS and FQNEAQ. The CDR3 totals 15 residues. Trimming removed 5 bases from V and 2 bases from J, with 12 bases in between. Here the CDR3 DNA reads TGTGCCAGCAGCCCGCTGTCGGGAAACACCGGGGAGCTGTTTTTT. Translated, it gives CASSPLSGNTGELFF. Full variable domain (remainder filled in from reference TRBV7-8 and TRBJ2-2): GAGVSQSPRYKVAKRGQDVALRCDPISGHVSLFWYQQALGQGPEFLTYFQNEAQLDKSGLPSDRFFAERPEGSVSTLKIQRTQQEDSAVYLCASSPLSGNTGELFFGEGSRLTVL.